Presented here are 24 T cell receptor beta chains from one specimen sequenced in a study of shared clonotypes between healthy human individuals. Method: immunoSEQ multiplex PCR; TCRdb's copy keeps in-frame clones and lacks some. This table holds 1.5 million to 1.9 million clones, under 99% found once. Sequencing used naive CD4+ T cells sorted from blood. Subset defined: CD45RA+ positively selected. All receptors come from a young man in good health.

The rearrangement joins TRBV27 to TRBJ2-7; TRBD1 agrees at 8 bases. CDR1 MNHEY and CDR2 SMNVEV come from the germline V gene (reference sequence). The CDR3 loop spans 14 amino acids. The V gene end was trimmed by 2 bases and the J gene end by 5 bases; junction bases not matched to a gene: 5. As DNA, the CDR3 is TGTGCCAGCAGTTTAGGACAGGGTATAAACGAGCAGTACTTC. Its protein product is CASSLGQGINEQYF.

The V and J genes are TRBV20-1 and TRBJ2-5, with D uncertain. From germline, CDR1 is DFQATT and CDR2 SNEGSKA (reference sequence). The CDR3 is made up of 11 amino acids. V was trimmed by 5 bases and J by 6 bases, leaving 10 bases between them. The CDR3 region has the DNA TGCAGTGCTCGACCTGGGAAGACCCAGTACTTC. Encoded protein: CSARPGKTQYF.

This clone came up once. The rearrangement joins TRBV7-9 to TRBJ2-7; D may be TRBD1 (6 bases). CDR1 is SEHNR and CDR2 is FQNEAQ in the germline V gene (reference sequence). The CDR3 covers 15 residues. V lost 3 bases, J lost 5 bases, and 17 bases lay in between. This chain's CDR3 is CASSLVRGGLHEQYF. In nucleotides, the CDR3 is TGTGCCAGCAGCTTGGTCAGGGGCGGCCTCCACGAGCAGTACTTC. The full variable domain, rest sourced from reference TRBV7-9 and TRBJ2-7, is DTGVSQNPRHKITKRGQNVTFRCDPISEHNRLYWYRQTLGQGPEFLTYFQNEAQLEKSRLLSDRFSAERPKGSFSTLEIQRTEQGDSAMYLCASSLVRGGLHEQYFGPGTRLTVT.

CDR3 sequence: CASSLARSGGQETQYF. The DNA of the CDR3 is TGTGCCAGCAGCTTAGCAAGGTCCGGGGGGCAAGAGACCCAGTACTTC. The chain employs TRBV7-2 and TRBJ2-5, with 7 bases that match TRBD2. CDR3 length equals 16 residues. CDR1 and CDR2 (germline): SGHTA, FQGNSA. V dropped 0 bases and J dropped 2; count of bases not matched to a gene: 6.

CDR3 residues: CASSLMPVLGNEQYF. The CDR3 coding sequence is TGTGCCAGCAGCTTAATGCCGGTTCTGGGGAACGAGCAGTACTTC. The chain is built from TRBV7-3 and TRBJ2-7; D call uncertain. V gave up 1 base and J gave up 5 bases, with 15 bases separating them. Germline V gene sequence: CDR1 SGHTA, CDR2 FQGTGA. This CDR3 is 15 amino acids long.

V usage is TRBV6-4 and J usage is TRBJ1-2, with TRBD1 matching over 7 bases. The germline CDR1 and CDR2 sequences are MRHNA and SNTAGT. The CDR3 contains 18 residues. Germline trimming cut 6 bases from V and 4 bases from J; bases unmatched to any gene: 20. The CDR3: CASSPGTEQVVGAYGYTF. For the CDR3, the DNA is TGTGCCAGCAGCCCCGGGACAGAACAAGTTGTGGGGGCCTATGGCTACACCTTC.

Concerning this clone: Other DNA sequences of this sample code for an identical CDR3. Here the CDR3 DNA reads TGTGCCAGCAGTGAGTATCCGGGGCTAGCCTCCTACAATGAGCAGTTCTTC. Its translation is CASSEYPGLASYNEQFF. The chain links TRBV2 to TRBJ2-1; tentatively, D is TRBD1 or TRBD2 (5 bases each). Trimming removed 3 bases at V and 0 bases at J, with 15 bases between. CDR1 and CDR2 (germline): SNHLY, FYNNEI. This CDR3 has 17 residues.

The chain links TRBV9 to TRBJ2-1; D assignment may be TRBD1 or TRBD2 (6 bases each). Germline values: CDR1 SGDLS, CDR2 YYNGEE. The CDR3 extends over 16 amino acids. With 0 bases removed from V and 6 bases from J, the gap between germline ends came to 16 bases. This CDR3 reads CASSVVLGRGGNEQFF. CDR3 nucleotides: TGTGCCAGCAGCGTAGTCCTCGGGAGAGGGGGCAATGAGCAGTTCTTC.

The CDR3, as DNA: TGTGCCATCAGTGAGTTCCACGGGGGAGATCGCTCCTACAATGAGCAGTTCTTC. Residues: CAISEFHGGDRSYNEQFF. V gene TRBV10-3 combines with J gene TRBJ2-1; tentative D call: TRBD2 (6 bases). V lost 1 base and J 0 bases, leaving 16 bases between the germline ends. Germline V gene data show CDR1 as ENHRY and CDR2 as SYGVKD. The CDR3 covers 18 residues.

This clone was seen just once. The rearrangement links TRBV28 to TRBJ2-5, with 9 nucleotides matching TRBD2. CDR3 length equals 17 residues. V was pared by 4 bases and J by 4 bases, with 13 bases of the junction left unmatched. Per the germline V gene, CDR1 is MDHEN and CDR2 is SYDVKM. The CDR3 reads CASSSPLLAGFVETQYF. CDR3 bases: TGTGCCAGCAGTTCCCCCCTCCTAGCGGGATTTGTAGAGACCCAGTACTTC.

The chain is built from TRBV7-9 and TRBJ2-1; D perhaps matches TRBD1 (5 bases). V gave up 5 bases and J gave up 1 base, with 9 bases separating them. CDR1 and CDR2 from the germline V gene are SEHNR and FQNEAQ (reference sequence). This CDR3 contains 14 residues. The CDR3 spells CASSKDRSYNEQFF. CDR3 in DNA: TGTGCCAGCAGCAAAGACAGATCCTACAATGAGCAGTTCTTC.

On this clone itself: Other DNA sequences of this sample code for an identical CDR3. The V call is TRBV5-1, the J call TRBJ2-7; 7 positions agree with TRBD2. Germline CDR1 is SGHRS and CDR2 is YFSETQ. Trimming at V came to 1 base and at J to 3 bases, leaving 1 base not matched to a gene. The CDR3 consists of 13 residues. CDR3 protein: CASSLPGGYEQYF. CDR3 DNA: TGCGCCAGCAGCTTGCCGGGGGGCTACGAGCAGTACTTC. The full variable domain, completed using reference TRBV5-1 and TRBJ2-7, is KAGVTQTPRYLIKTRGQQVTLSCSPISGHRSVSWYQQTPGQGLQFLFEYFSETQRNKGNFPGRFSGRQFSNSRSEMNVSTLELGDSALYLCASSLPGGYEQYFGPGTRLTVT.

This clone has only a few counts. The chain combines TRBV7-9 with TRBJ1-1, with D unclear. V dropped 5 bases and J dropped 0 bases, with 7 bases sitting between them. From germline, CDR1 is SEHNR and CDR2 FQNEAQ (reference sequence). The CDR3 extends over 13 amino acids. The CDR3 DNA reads TGTGCCAGCAGCCAACAGTTGAACACTGAAGCTTTCTTT. Its translation: CASSQQLNTEAFF.

The V call is TRBV19, the J call TRBJ1-5, with 10 bases matching TRBD1. V lost 9 bases to trimming and J lost 0 bases; unmatched junction nucleotides: 11. CDR1 is LNHDA, CDR2 SQIVND, per germline (reference sequence). The CDR3 runs 17 residues. The DNA for the CDR3 is TGTGCCAGCGTACGAGGGACAGGGGCATATAGCAATCAGCCCCAGCATTTT. It codes for CASVRGTGAYSNQPQHF.

The CDR3 protein is CATSRLGSVNTEAFF. In DNA form, the CDR3 reads TGTGCCACCAGCAGATTGGGGTCGGTGAACACTGAAGCTTTCTTT. The chain uses TRBV15 and TRBJ1-1; D gene unclear. Between the trimmed V and J ends, which lost 2 bases and 0 bases, there was a span of 10 bases. Germline V gene lookup returns CDR1 LNHNV and CDR2 YYDKDF (reference sequence). The CDR3 covers 15 residues.

The V and J genes are TRBV2 and TRBJ2-5; TRBD1 agrees at 10 bases. Looked up from germline, CDR1 is SNHLY and CDR2 is FYNNEI. The J segment lost 4 bases and the V segment lost 0 bases, leaving 8 bases of the junction unmatched. The CDR3 is 17 residues long. The CDR3 spells CASSEAVDRGRRETQYF. The CDR3 DNA is TGTGCCAGCAGTGAAGCCGTGGACAGGGGGAGGCGAGAGACCCAGTACTTC.

This sequence joins TRBV7-9 and TRBJ1-2; TRBD1 matches 12 bases. The V and J ends lost 5 bases and 10 bases, in that order; junction bases with no gene match: 8. Germline V gives CDR1 SEHNR, CDR2 FQNEAQ (reference sequence). CDR3 size: 14 residues. The CDR3 DNA reads as TGTGCCAGCAGCCGGGTGGGACAGGGGGCCTTCTACACCTTC. As protein: CASSRVGQGAFYTF.

The chain employs TRBV6-1 and TRBJ1-2; D is ambiguous. CDR3 length: 14 amino acids. The V end was cut by 4 bases, the J end by 4 bases, with 13 bases between. From germline, CDR1 is MNHNS and CDR2 SASEGT. CDR3 in amino acids: CASSGWVSGYGYTF. The CDR3 DNA reads as TGTGCCAGCAGTGGGTGGGTCTCCGGCTATGGCTACACCTTC.

The DNA of the CDR3 is TGTGCCAGCAGTGAATTTGGCGGAGGTGAAGAGACCCAGTACTTC. This gives the protein CASSEFGGGEETQYF. V and J are TRBV25-1 and TRBJ2-5; D is possibly TRBD2 (5 bases). Germline CDR1 and CDR2: MGHDK and SYGVNS. The CDR3 runs to 15 residues. V gave up 1 base and J gave up 3 bases, with 12 bases separating them.

This clone was recorded once. This same CDR3 is encoded by further DNA sequences in the sample. For the CDR3, the DNA is TGCAGTGCGGGGACCTACGAGCAGTACTTC. Its translation: CSAGTYEQYF. This chain uses TRBV20-1 with TRBJ2-7; D gene unclear. V was cut by 6 bases and J by 2 bases, with 5 bases left in between. This CDR3 is built from 10 residues. Germline values: CDR1 DFQATT, CDR2 SNEGSKA (reference sequence).

The chain recombines TRBV19 with TRBJ1-3; weak D call: TRBD1 (5 bases). Germline CDR1 reads LNHDA; CDR2 reads SQIVND (reference sequence). Trimming took off 7 bases at V and 0 bases at J, with 13 bases between the two ends. The CDR3 covers 15 residues. CDR3 nucleotides: TGTGCCAGTAAAAGGGACCTGAGCTCTGGAAACACCATATATTTT. This translates into CASKRDLSSGNTIYF.

V and J are TRBV28 and TRBJ2-1; the match to TRBD2 covers 9 bases. CDR3 length: 19 amino acids. V gave up 6 bases and J gave up 3 bases; unmatched junction bases: 18. The germline V gene encodes CDR1 MDHEN and CDR2 SYDVKM. In DNA, the CDR3 is TGTGCCAGCAGCCATGGGAAGACTAGCGGACCTGTCGTCTACAATGAGCAGTTCTTC. Translation: CASSHGKTSGPVVYNEQFF.

The chain combines TRBV28 with TRBJ2-6; maybe TRBD2 (5 bases). The CDR3 length is 15 residues. Deletions cut 6 bases from V and 3 bases from J, with 12 bases between. CDR1 and CDR2 from the germline V gene are MDHEN and SYDVKM. The CDR3 DNA reads TGTGCCAGCAGGTCCCCTAGCAATGGGGCCAACGTCCTGACTTTC. Amino acids: CASRSPSNGANVLTF. Full variable domain (rest looked up from reference TRBV28 and TRBJ2-6): DVKVTQSSRYLVKRTGEKVFLECVQDMDHENMFWYRQDPGLGLRLIYFSYDVKMKEKGDIPEGYSVSREKKERFSLILESASTNQTSMYLCASRSPSNGANVLTFGAGSRLTVL.

The gene calls are TRBV9 and TRBJ2-2; TRBD2 agrees at 7 bases. This CDR3 has 16 amino acids. Germline lookup yields CDR1 SGDLS and CDR2 YYNGEE. V was pared by 3 bases and J by 0 bases, with 5 bases of the junction left unmatched. In DNA form, the CDR3 reads TGTGCCAGCAGCGAGGCGGGGGAGGCGAACACCGGGGAGCTGTTTTTT. It yields the protein CASSEAGEANTGELFF.